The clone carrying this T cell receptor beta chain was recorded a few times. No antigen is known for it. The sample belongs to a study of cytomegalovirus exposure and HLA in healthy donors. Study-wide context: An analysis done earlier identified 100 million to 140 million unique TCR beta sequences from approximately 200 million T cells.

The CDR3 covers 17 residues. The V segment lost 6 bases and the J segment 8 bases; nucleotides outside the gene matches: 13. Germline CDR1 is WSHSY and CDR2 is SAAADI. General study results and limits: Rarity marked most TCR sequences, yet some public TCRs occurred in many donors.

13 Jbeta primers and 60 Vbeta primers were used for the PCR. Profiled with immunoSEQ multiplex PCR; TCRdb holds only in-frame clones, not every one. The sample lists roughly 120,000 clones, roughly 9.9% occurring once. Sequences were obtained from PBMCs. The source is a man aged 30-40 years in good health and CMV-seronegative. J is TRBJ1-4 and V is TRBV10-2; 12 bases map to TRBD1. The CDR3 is CASRRGDRGLPGEKLFF. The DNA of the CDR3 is TGCGCCAGCAGGAGGGGGGACAGGGGGCTACCGGGGGAAAAACTGTTTTTT.